The next 28 T cell receptor beta chains were all read from a single sample in a study of Graves' ophthalmopathy and Graves' hyperthyroidism. The authors amplified TCR beta CDR3 regions, and they did so from RNA transcripts for repertoire sequencing. RT-PCR with HTBI primers came first, then second-round multiplex PCR. Each CDR3 protein gets one entry after TCRdb re-called the multiplex PCR reads with MiXCR. The table has almost 750,000 distinct CDR3 sequences, approximately 40% seen once; the top ten hold 35% to 55%. Sequenced sample: peripheral blood. The receptor source for this set is an adult man with Graves' ophthalmopathy.

The sample holds a few counts of this clonotype. The rearrangement links TRBV12-3 or TRBV12-4 to TRBJ1-1; no firm D call. V was shortened by 2 bases and J by 0 bases, with 10 bases between the two germline ends. This CDR3 region has 15 residues. In DNA, the CDR3 is TGTGCCAGCAGTTTAAATCCGGGATTGAACACTGAAGCTTTCTTT. It is translated as CASSLNPGLNTEAFF.

Only a few counts were recorded for this clonotype. The CDR3: CASSQDLVRSPYEQYF. The DNA of the CDR3 is TGTGCCAGCAGCCAAGATCTGGTCCGATCCCCCTACGAGCAGTACTTC. The V call is TRBV14, the J call TRBJ2-7; unclear D gene. Trimming took 0 bases from V and 2 from J, leaving 14 bases between them. This CDR3 spans 16 amino acids. Germline V gives CDR1 SGHDN, CDR2 FVKESK.

The chain is built from TRBV6-6 and TRBJ2-5; either TRBD1 or TRBD2 may supply D (6 bases each). V lost 4 bases, J lost 7 bases, and 22 bases lay in between. Germline V lookup: CDR1 MNHNY, CDR2 SVGAGI (reference sequence). The CDR3 covers 16 residues. The CDR3 DNA sequence: TGTGCCAGCAGTTTATTGTCTGGAGGGGGAATTGGGACCCAGTACTTC. Encoded protein: CASSLLSGGGIGTQYF.

The rearrangement joins TRBV7-2 to TRBJ2-7; 9 nucleotides agree with TRBD1. Trimming took 5 bases from V and 3 from J; bases not matched to a gene: 5. CDR1 is SGHTA, CDR2 FQGNSA, per germline. The CDR3 has 14 amino acids. As DNA, the CDR3 is TGTGCCAGCAGCCCCCCGGGACAGGGCTACGAGCAGTACTTC. It encodes CASSPPGQGYEQYF.

Points on this clonotype: A read error is possible here, since a much larger clone lies one base away. The rearrangement links TRBV7-2 to TRBJ2-5; D is unresolved. The length of the CDR3 is 13 residues. Trimming shortened V by 8 bases and J by 3 bases, and 13 bases separated the two germline ends. In germline, CDR1 is SGHTA, CDR2 FQGNSA. This chain's CDR3 is CASGARTEETQYF. The CDR3 DNA follows: TGTGCCAGCGGCGCCCGGACGGAAGAGACCCAGTACTTC.

The CDR3 here is CSALDLHAGEQYF. The CDR3 bases are TGCAGTGCTCTTGACCTACACGCAGGGGAGCAGTACTTC. The rearrangement joins TRBV20-1 to TRBJ2-7; a weak D match, TRBD1 (5 bases). The CDR3 spans 13 residues. Trimming stripped 5 bases from V and 7 bases from J, with 18 bases between. Germline lookup yields CDR1 DFQATT and CDR2 SNEGSKA (reference sequence).

To note about this clonotype: A much larger clone differs by one base, so this may be a read error. This sequence joins TRBV2 and TRBJ2-7; 10 bases are a match to TRBD1. In germline, CDR1 is SNHLY, CDR2 FYNNEI. The CDR3 is 14 residues long. CDR3 sequence reads: CASSVPTGGYGQYF. For the CDR3, the DNA is TGTGCCAGCAGTGTTCCGACAGGGGGCTACGGGCAGTACTTC.

The genes are TRBV11-3 and TRBJ2-2; 11 bases map to TRBD2. The CDR3 loop spans 17 amino acids. In germline, CDR1 is SGHNT, CDR2 YENEEA. V lost 5 bases to trimming and J lost 1 base; unmatched junction nucleotides: 6. The CDR3 DNA reads TGTGCCAGCAGCCCAGGGACTAGCGGACTGAACACCGGGGAGCTGTTTTTT. This sequence encodes CASSPGTSGLNTGELFF. The entire variable domain, with the rest obtained from reference TRBV11-3 and TRBJ2-2, is as follows: EAGVVQSPRYKIIEKKQPVAFWCNPISGHNTLYWYLQNLGQGPELLIRYENEEAVDDSQLPKDRFSAERLKGVDSTLKIQPAELGDSAVYLCASSPGTSGLNTGELFFGEGSRLTVL.

This clonotype was seen a handful of times. This sequence joins TRBV9 and TRBJ1-5; D remains unclear. The germline V gene encodes CDR1 SGDLS and CDR2 YYNGEE. This CDR3 is built from 14 residues. V lost 4 bases and J 1 base, leaving 9 bases between the germline ends. The CDR3 DNA sequence: TGTGCCAGCAGCCAAACCTCCAGCAATCAGCCCCAGCATTTT. Translating it yields CASSQTSSNQPQHF. The variable domain in full, completed from reference TRBV9 and TRBJ1-5, reads DSGVTQTPKHLITATGQRVTLRCSPRSGDLSVYWYQQSLDQGLQFLIQYYNGEERAKGNILERFSAQQFPDLHSELNLSSLELGDSALYFCASSQTSSNQPQHFGDGTRLSIL.

The chain combines TRBV25-1 with TRBJ1-1; no definite D call. Germline CDR1 is MGHDK and CDR2 is SYGVNS. The CDR3 is made up of 12 amino acids. Trimming left V 9 bases short and J 5 bases short, with 13 bases between. The CDR3 here is CASTRRRTEAFF. The DNA of the CDR3 is TGTGCCAGTACTAGGAGGAGGACTGAAGCTTTCTTT.

The chain has TRBV7-2 and TRBJ2-5, with 7 bases identical to TRBD2. CDR3 length: 16 residues. Trimming at V came to 2 bases and at J to 2 bases, leaving 8 bases not matched to a gene. Germline V gene lookup returns CDR1 SGHTA and CDR2 FQGNSA. The CDR3 nucleotides are TGTGCCAGCAGCTTAACTGGCGGGAGTGGACAAGAGACCCAGTACTTC. It codes for CASSLTGGSGQETQYF.

This clonotype has at least ten counts. The chain couples TRBV10-3 to TRBJ2-7; D perhaps matches TRBD2 (7 bases). Germline CDR1 reads ENHRY; CDR2 reads SYGVKD. Trimming removed 7 bases at V and 6 bases at J, with 16 bases between. The CDR3 is made up of 13 amino acids. The CDR3 is CAITSEGGVEQYF. Written as DNA, the CDR3 is TGTGCCATCACCTCAGAGGGGGGGGTCGAGCAGTACTTC.

The chain links TRBV24-1 to TRBJ1-5, with D tentatively TRBD1 (6 bases). This CDR3 is built from 14 residues. Germline CDR1 and CDR2: KGHDR and SFDVKD. V lost 4 bases, J lost 6 bases, and 12 bases lay in between. The DNA for the CDR3 is TGTGCCACCAGTGACAGGGGTGGGGGTCAGCCCCAGCATTTT. Translated, it gives CATSDRGGGQPQHF.

This clonotype came up a few times. The V and J genes are TRBV6-5 and TRBJ1-2; D gene ambiguous. V gave up 4 bases and J gave up 14 bases, with 23 bases separating them. Per germline, CDR1 MNHEY and CDR2 SVGAGI. The CDR3 has 14 residues. CDR3 amino acids: CASSSTPGNSRVTF. The CDR3 nucleotides are TGTGCCAGCAGTTCGACACCCGGGAATTCCCGGGTAACCTTC.

This rearrangement joins TRBV19 to TRBJ2-6; D is unclear. The V end lost 0 bases, the J end lost 2 bases, and 14 bases lay between the germline ends. CDR3 length: 18 amino acids. Germline V gives CDR1 LNHDA, CDR2 SQIVND (reference sequence). The DNA of the CDR3 is TGTGCCAGTAGTATAGATCTTGGGTTGGGTCCTGGGGCCAACGTCCTGACTTTC. Translating gives CASSIDLGLGPGANVLTF.

The rearrangement links TRBV2 to TRBJ2-5; 11 nucleotides agree with TRBD2. The V segment lost 5 bases and the J segment 5 bases; nucleotides outside the gene matches: 7. The CDR3 is made up of 15 amino acids. The germline V gene has CDR1 SNHLY and CDR2 FYNNEI. The CDR3 sequence is CASSFLLAGAETQYF. In DNA, the CDR3 is TGTGCCAGCAGTTTTTTACTAGCGGGAGCCGAGACCCAGTACTTC.

DNA of the CDR3: TGTGCCAGTAGTAGGCCACAGGGTTTTAACTATGGCTACACCTTC. Translating gives CASSRPQGFNYGYTF. The V and J genes are TRBV19 and TRBJ1-2; tentatively, D is TRBD1 (6 bases). Trimming shortened V by 4 bases and J by 1 base, and 13 bases separated the two germline ends. The germline gives CDR1 LNHDA, CDR2 SQIVND (reference sequence). The CDR3 runs 15 residues.

This clonotype was picked up a small number of times. The CDR3 DNA reads as TGCAGTGCTAGTCACGGGTGGGGTGGCACTGAAGCTTTCTTT. Residues: CSASHGWGGTEAFF. J is TRBJ1-1 and V is TRBV20-1; D is unresolved. The CDR3 consists of 14 residues. The germline gives CDR1 DFQATT, CDR2 SNEGSKA (reference sequence). Deletions cut 3 bases from V and 4 bases from J, with 15 bases between.

The gene calls are TRBV10-3 and TRBJ2-7, with D perhaps matching TRBD1 or TRBD2 (6 bases each). Trimming removed 6 bases at V and 4 bases at J, with 19 bases between. The CDR3 consists of 15 residues. Germline V CDR1 and CDR2: ENHRY, SYGVKD. CDR3 sequence: CAISQEPQGLYEQYF. Here the CDR3 DNA reads TGTGCCATCAGCCAAGAGCCACAGGGACTTTACGAGCAGTACTTC.

The table lists this clonotype with many counts. The V and J genes are TRBV19 and TRBJ1-2; D unclear. Germline loops: CDR1 LNHDA, CDR2 SQIVND (reference sequence). The CDR3 has 13 residues. The V gene lost 8 bases and the J gene lost 0 bases, with 10 bases spanning the gap. This chain's CDR3 is CASLGVANYGYTF. The CDR3 region has the DNA TGTGCCAGTCTTGGGGTAGCTAACTATGGCTACACCTTC.

The V call is TRBV7-8, the J call TRBJ2-5; TRBD2 agrees at 9 bases. V lost 5 bases to trimming and J lost 1 base; unmatched junction nucleotides: 5. This CDR3 contains 15 residues. The germline gives CDR1 SGHVS, CDR2 FQNEAQ. The CDR3 region has the DNA TGTGCCAGCAGCGAGCGGGGGGTGTCCCAAGAGACCCAGTACTTC. Translating gives CASSERGVSQETQYF.

At least ten counts were recorded for this clonotype. The chain is built from TRBV7-6 and TRBJ1-4, with a possible D match to TRBD1 (5 bases). Trimming removed 1 base from V and 7 bases from J, with 16 bases in between. This CDR3 has 16 residues. CDR1 is SGHVS and CDR2 is FNYEAQ in the germline V gene. The CDR3 reads CASSLDPSGRVEKLFF. The CDR3, as DNA: TGTGCCAGCAGCTTAGATCCCTCCGGCAGGGTTGAAAAACTGTTTTTT.

This clonotype was observed a few times. The chain couples TRBV2 to TRBJ1-1, with 7 nucleotides matching TRBD1. The V segment lost 9 bases and the J segment 3 bases; nucleotides outside the gene matches: 10. CDR3 size: 14 residues. Germline V CDR1 and CDR2: SNHLY, FYNNEI. The DNA for the CDR3 is TGTGCCAGTGGGGGGGTAGGGGGCGACACTGAAGCTTTCTTT. It codes for CASGGVGGDTEAFF.

With regard to this clonotype: Compared with germline, one end of the junction differs, possibly owing to a read error. The CDR3 bases are TGCGCCAGCAGCCCCACCGAGGGCTCCTATGGCTACACCTTC. Translated, it gives CASSPTEGSYGYTF. The chain has TRBV7-2 and TRBJ1-2; D not certain. Germline V gene data show CDR1 as SGHTA and CDR2 as FQGNSA. CDR3 length equals 14 residues.

This clonotype was detected ten times or more. The chain combines TRBV2 with TRBJ2-5; D is unclear. Deletions cut 6 bases from V and 0 bases from J, with 5 bases between. CDR1 is SNHLY, CDR2 FYNNEI, per germline. CDR3 length: 12 residues. The chain's CDR3 is CASSSNQETQYF. The CDR3 nucleotides are TGTGCCAGCAGCTCCAACCAAGAGACCCAGTACTTC.

This clonotype appeared a few times. A much bigger clone sits one base away, suggesting this may be a read error. The chain recombines TRBV29-1 with TRBJ1-1; 7 bases match TRBD1. The CDR3 extends over 14 amino acids. Per germline, CDR1 SQVTM and CDR2 ANQGSEA. With V trimmed by 6 bases and J by 3 bases, 10 bases remained unmatched. In nucleotides, the CDR3 is TGCAGCGTAGTCCGGGACAGTAGGGACACTGAAGCTTTCTTT. Translated: CSVVRDSRDTEAFF.

V and J are TRBV10-3 and TRBJ1-1; tentative D call: TRBD1 (5 bases). The CDR3 is made up of 14 amino acids. V was pared by 10 bases and J by 0 bases, with 15 bases between. Per germline, CDR1 ENHRY and CDR2 SYGVKD. CDR3 nucleotides: TGTGCCAGCAACGAGGTGGGGGTGAACACTGAAGCTTTCTTT. It is translated as CASNEVGVNTEAFF.

This clonotype has a count of ten or more. The chain has TRBV15 and TRBJ1-4; the D is unclear. The germline CDR1 and CDR2 sequences are LNHNV and YYDKDF (reference sequence). The V end was cut by 0 bases, the J end by 15 bases, with 11 bases between. The CDR3 sequence is 12 residues long. The CDR3: CATSRDSRRVFF. The CDR3 DNA is TGTGCCACCAGCAGAGATTCACGACGAGTGTTTTTT.